The entry below gives a single T cell receptor beta chain sequence along with its context. Followed longitudinally, the Seattle patients had been enrolled during active infection. These data are taken from a study of blood T cell repertoires in COVID-19. Study background: Italy, Spain and the United States were the sources of the convalescent and acute COVID-19 samples. Nucleic acid was either cDNA or gDNA, and it came from T cells, B-cell-depleted T cells, or PBMCs.

The authors' processing: Reference gene primer amplification yielded estimated nucleated cell counts. The data were produced by immunoSEQ multiplex PCR, yet TCRdb's version contains in-frame clones alone and is incomplete. V and J calls and clone size are copied from that table; D and trimming were computed from the DNA. Of 45,000 or so clones listed, around 87% are singletons. The CDR3 covers 13 residues. Germline CDR1 and CDR2: SNHLY and FYNNEI. The junction had 10 bases not matched to a gene; V was cut back by 10 bases and J by 10 bases. The origin of this receptor is a middle-aged man with COVID-19, enrolled during active disease. The specimen sequenced was peripheral blood. The chain links TRBV2 to TRBJ1-6; 7 bases line up with TRBD1. Here the CDR3 DNA reads TGTGCCACCCATACAGGGGTTGAGTCACCCCTCCACTTT. Its protein product is CATHTGVESPLHF.